This note documents a single T cell receptor beta chain sequence. The antigen is not known. Germline CDR1 reads SGDLS; CDR2 reads YYNGEE. The CDR3 extends over 13 amino acids. The V and J ends lost 0 bases and 4 bases respectively, with 7 bases between them. TCRdb processed the RT-PCR reads anew with MiXCR; each CDR3 protein has one entry. In the table there are about 480,000 distinct CDR3 sequences, 25% of which are singletons. The data belong to a study of response to subunit inactivated influenza vaccine. General study results and limits: After each seasonal influenza vaccination, few new T cells are recruited, the authors suggested.

The sequenced sample was CD4+ T cells sorted from PBMCs, obtained around 5 days after vaccination. The receptor was isolated from a man aged 45-60 years who received an inactivated influenza vaccine. This chain connects TRBV9 to TRBJ2-5; D not certain. CDR3 sequence: CASSVVRSETQYF. DNA for the CDR3: TGTGCCAGCAGCGTAGTCAGGTCAGAGACCCAGTACTTC.